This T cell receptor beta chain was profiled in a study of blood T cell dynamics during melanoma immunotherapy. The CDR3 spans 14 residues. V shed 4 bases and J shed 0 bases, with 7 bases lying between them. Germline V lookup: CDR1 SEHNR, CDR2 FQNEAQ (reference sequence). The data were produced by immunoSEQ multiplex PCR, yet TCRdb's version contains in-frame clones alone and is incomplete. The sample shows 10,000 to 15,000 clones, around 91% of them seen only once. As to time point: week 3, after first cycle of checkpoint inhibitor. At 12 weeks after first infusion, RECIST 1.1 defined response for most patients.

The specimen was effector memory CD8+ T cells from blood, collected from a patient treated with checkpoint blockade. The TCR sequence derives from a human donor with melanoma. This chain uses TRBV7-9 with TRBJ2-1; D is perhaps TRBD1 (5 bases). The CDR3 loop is CASSSTGSYNEQFF. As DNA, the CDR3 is TGTGCCAGCAGCTCAACAGGCTCCTACAATGAGCAGTTCTTC. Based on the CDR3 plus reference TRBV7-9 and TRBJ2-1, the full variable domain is DTGVSQNPRHKITKRGQNVTFRCDPISEHNRLYWYRQTLGQGPEFLTYFQNEAQLEKSRLLSDRFSAERPKGSFSTLEIQRTEQGDSAMYLCASSSTGSYNEQFFGPGTRLTVL.